The T cell receptor beta chain under discussion was sequenced for a study of T cells in Graves' hyperthyroidism and ophthalmopathy. Study-wide findings and caveats: Ophthalmopathy was separated from stable hyperthyroidism by a 13 V-J model.

Amplification yielded TCR beta CDR3 regions, with RNA transcripts as the source. Initially, a first-round RT-PCR of the TCR CDR3 employed the HTBI primer set. TCRdb reanalysed the multiplex PCR reads using MiXCR and keeps one entry per CDR3 protein. Of around 420,000 distinct CDR3 sequences in the sample, roughly 13% were seen once. The sample holds many counts of this clonotype. Its specificity is unknown. Germline V gives CDR1 SGHRS, CDR2 YFSETQ. Trimming cost V 7 bases and J 7 bases; bases outside gene matches: 13. The CDR3 extends over 15 amino acids. The J gene is TRBJ2-1, the V gene TRBV5-1, with 8 bases aligning to TRBD2. The origin of this receptor is a young woman with Graves' hyperthyroidism. The sample consisted of blood. CDR3 sequence (DNA): TGCGCCAGCGCCGGACTAGCCGGTTCGCGTAATGAGCAGTTCTTC. This translates into CASAGLAGSRNEQFF.